The 10 T cell receptor beta chains below all came from one sample that was sequenced in a study of tumor and adjacent non-tumor tissue in lung cancer. The template was RNA from unsorted bulk tissue. This non-tumor lung sample came from over 3 cm beyond the tumor edge. The library came from three nested PCR rounds adapted from ARM-PCR protocols. Using its own MiXCR run on the multiplex PCR reads, TCRdb lists one record per CDR3 protein. This sample has approximately 100,000 distinct CDR3 sequences, with over 55% found just once. Sequenced input: distant non-tumor lung tissue. All receptors come from a man in his 60s with non-small cell lung cancer.

Concerning this clonotype: One end of the junction does not line up with germline, which may come from a read error. The V call is TRBV5-4, the J call TRBJ2-3; TRBD1 might be the D (5 bases). Per germline, CDR1 SGHNT and CDR2 YYREEE (reference sequence). CDR3 length: 14 residues. The CDR3 protein is CASSPRVSTDTQYF. The CDR3 DNA follows: TGTGCTAGCAGCCCCAGGGTCAGCACAGATACGCAGTATTTT.

This clonotype showed up just a few times. A read error may be the cause here, since a much bigger clone is one base away. The chain links TRBV29-1 to TRBJ2-5; D may be TRBD1 or TRBD2 (5 bases each). Trimming removed 7 bases at V and 6 bases at J, with 18 bases between. The CDR3 has 13 amino acids. CDR1 and CDR2 (germline): SQVTM, ANQGSEA. The CDR3: CSASGPLQKTQYF. DNA of the CDR3: TGCAGCGCCTCGGGACCTCTTCAAAAGACCCAGTACTTC.

In the case of this clonotype: The germline gene is not matched at one end of the junction; a read error may be the cause. The chain couples TRBV20-1 to TRBJ1-5; 9 nucleotides line up with TRBD1. The CDR3 extends over 14 amino acids. CDR1 and CDR2 (germline): DFQATT, SNEGSKA (reference sequence). The DNA for the CDR3 is TGCAGTGTTAGACAGGGGGAAGGCAATCATCCCCAGCATTTT. Protein product: CSVRQGEGNHPQHF.

As regards this clonotype: An end of the junction differs from the germline gene, which may be a read error. The genes are TRBV11-2 and TRBJ2-3; D unclear. CDR1 SGHAT and CDR2 FQNNGV come from the germline V gene. This CDR3 comprises 17 residues. CDR3 bases: TGTGCCAGTAGCCCCCCGCCCGTGGGCCCGAGCACAGATACGCAATATTTT. As protein: CASSPPPVGPSTDTQYF.

This clonotype was counted at least ten times. The chain carries TRBV28 and TRBJ1-2; 9 nucleotides line up with TRBD1. Germline CDR1 is MDHEN and CDR2 is SYDVKM. CDR3 size: 12 residues. After removal of 8 bases from V and 4 bases from J, the junction contained 2 bases not matched to a gene. Here the CDR3 reads CASETGGYGYTF. For the CDR3, the DNA is TGTGCCAGCGAGACAGGGGGCTATGGCTACACCTTC.

Regarding this clonotype: The junction differs from germline at one of its ends, possibly a read error. V and J are TRBV12-3 or TRBV12-4 and TRBJ2-2; D gene uncertain. The CDR3 runs 14 residues. CDR3: CATQPGPQTGELFF. The CDR3 DNA reads as TGTGCCACGCAACCGGGCCCGCAGACCGGTGAGCTGTTTTTT.

The chain couples TRBV6-5 to TRBJ2-7; TRBD2 matches at 9 bases. From germline, CDR1 is MNHEY and CDR2 SVGAGI. The CDR3 runs 15 residues. V lost 2 bases, J lost 6 bases, and 8 bases stayed unmatched. CDR3 sequence reads: CASSYGAGGSGEQYF. CDR3 bases: TGTGCCAGCAGTTACGGTGCGGGAGGGAGTGGCGAGCAGTACTTC.

This clonotype was seen many times. This sequence joins TRBV4-1 and TRBJ2-2; D is unresolved. The CDR3 is 14 residues long. Per the germline V gene, CDR1 is MGHRA and CDR2 is YSYEKL. Trimming removed 0 bases from V and 2 bases from J, with 4 bases in between. As DNA, the CDR3 is TGCGCCAGCAGCCAAGAAAGAAACACCGGGGAGCTGTTTTTT. This translates into CASSQERNTGELFF.

The J gene is TRBJ1-1, the V gene TRBV11-3, with 11 bases matching TRBD1. CDR1 SGHNT and CDR2 YENEEA come from the germline V gene. Trimming at V came to 3 bases and at J to 6 bases, leaving 9 bases not matched to a gene. This CDR3 is built from 16 residues. The chain's CDR3 is CASSFDTGTGGAEAFF. The DNA for the CDR3 is TGTGCCAGCAGCTTCGACACCGGGACAGGGGGGGCTGAAGCTTTCTTT.

This clonotype was observed once. This CDR3 fails to terminate in the conserved phenylalanine or tryptophan, so it likely reflects a read error. V is TRBV6-5 and J is TRBJ2-1; D tentatively fits TRBD1 or TRBD2 (6 bases each). The CDR3 is 12 amino acids. CDR1 and CDR2 from the germline V gene are MNHEY and SVGAGI. CDR3: CASSAGGNGQFL. CDR3 DNA: TGTGCCAGCAGTGCCGGGGGCAATGGGCAGTTCCTC.